This TCR beta chain was retrieved from a study of T cell changes during pregnancy in multiple sclerosis. The method was immunoSEQ multiplex PCR; TCRdb's version includes in-frame clones alone and lacks a portion of them. This sample carries around 72,000 clones, 91% of them seen once, and the ten largest clones take around 0.64%. The CDR3 sequence is 15 residues long. Germline V gene data show CDR1 as LNHNV and CDR2 as YYDKDF (reference sequence). Trimming took off 3 bases at V and 3 bases at J, with 14 bases between the two ends. This receptor was identified in a female donor in good health, enrolled as a control in a pregnancy study. V gene TRBV15 combines with J gene TRBJ1-1; D not resolved. This specimen was peripheral blood, taken in the third trimester of pregnancy. CDR3 sequence: CATSRALERDTEAFF. DNA of the CDR3: TGTGCCACCAGCAGGGCCCTAGAACGGGACACTGAAGCTTTCTTT.